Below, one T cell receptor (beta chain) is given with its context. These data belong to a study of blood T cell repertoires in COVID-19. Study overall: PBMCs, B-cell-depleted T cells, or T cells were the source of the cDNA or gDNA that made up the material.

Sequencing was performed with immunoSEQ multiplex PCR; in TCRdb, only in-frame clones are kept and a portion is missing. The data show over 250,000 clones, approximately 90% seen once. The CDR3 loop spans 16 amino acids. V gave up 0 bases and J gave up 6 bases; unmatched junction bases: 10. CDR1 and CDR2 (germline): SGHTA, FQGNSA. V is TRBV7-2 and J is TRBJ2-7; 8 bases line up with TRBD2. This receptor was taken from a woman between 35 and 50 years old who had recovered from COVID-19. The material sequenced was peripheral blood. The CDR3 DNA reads TGTGCCAGCAGCTTAGCGCTACGGGGGGGGCCCTCCGAGCAGTACTTC. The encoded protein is CASSLALRGGPSEQYF. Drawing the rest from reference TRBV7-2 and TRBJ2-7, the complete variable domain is GAGVSQSPSNKVTEKGKDVELRCDPISGHTALYWYRQSLGQGLEFLIYFQGNSAPDKSGLPSDRFSAERTGGSVSTLTIQRTQQEDSAVYLCASSLALRGGPSEQYFGPGTRLTVT.